What follows are 28 T cell receptor beta chains derived from one specimen sequenced in a study of cytomegalovirus exposure and HLA in healthy donors. The PCR made use of 60 Vbeta and 13 Jbeta primers. Measured with immunoSEQ multiplex PCR; TCRdb has only the in-frame clones, and not every one. Of fewer than 250,000 clones in the sample, 60% to 80% are singletons; the top ten hold 2% to 2.5%. The specimen was PBMCs. These receptors originate from a woman aged 25 to 39 in good health and CMV-seropositive.

This clone turned up a few times. This chain uses TRBV7-2 with TRBJ2-3; 10 bases agree with TRBD2. The CDR3 covers 16 residues. Per germline, CDR1 SGHTA and CDR2 FQGNSA. With V trimmed by 5 bases and J by 4 bases, 9 bases remained unmatched. In DNA form, the CDR3 reads TGTGCCAGCAGCCAAAAAGCGGGGGGGCCGGCAGATACGCAGTATTTT. Its translation is CASSQKAGGPADTQYF.

This chain uses TRBV21-1 with TRBJ2-5; the DNA was not compared with TRBD2, the D call given in the table. TRBV21-1 is termed a pseudogene. The CDR3 consists of 12 residues. CDR3 DNA sequence: TGTGCCAGCAGCGCCCACTTTTCGATCCAGTACTTC. Protein sequence: CASSAHFSIQYF.

The chain recombines TRBV19 with TRBJ2-5; 7 bases fit TRBD1. The CDR3 length is 13 residues. Per germline, CDR1 LNHDA and CDR2 SQIVND (reference sequence). Trimming removed 5 bases from V and 3 bases from J; junction bases left unmatched: 3. The DNA of the CDR3 is TGTGCCAGTAGTGGGACAGACAAAGAGACCCAGTACTTC. As protein: CASSGTDKETQYF.

This sequence joins TRBV11-2 and TRBJ2-1; D possibly corresponds to TRBD1 (5 bases). Germline values: CDR1 SGHAT, CDR2 FQNNGV. The CDR3 length is 17 residues. Trimming took off 0 bases at V and 4 bases at J, with 16 bases between the two ends. CDR3 sequence (DNA): TGTGCCAGCAGCTTAGAGGGGCCGCTCACCTTTTACAATGAGCAGTTCTTC. Translating gives CASSLEGPLTFYNEQFF.

The rearrangement joins TRBV13 to TRBJ2-7; D is ambiguous. CDR1 and CDR2 from the germline V gene are PRHDT and FYEKMQ (reference sequence). The V gene lost 5 bases and the J gene lost 1 base, with 9 bases spanning the gap. The CDR3 has 13 residues. The CDR3 coding sequence is TGTGCCAGCAGCGACACGGATTCCTACGAGCAGTACTTC. Its protein is CASSDTDSYEQYF.

This chain joins TRBV7-3 and TRBJ1-2, with TRBD1 matching 7 bases. Germline CDR1 reads SGHTA; CDR2 reads FQGTGA. The V and J ends lost 5 bases and 2 bases, in that order; junction bases with no gene match: 2. The CDR3 runs 13 residues. CDR3 coding DNA: TGTGCCAGCAGCGAACAGGGGAACTATGGCTACACCTTC. As protein: CASSEQGNYGYTF.

The chain joins TRBV9 to TRBJ2-2, with D maybe TRBD2 (7 bases). The V gene's germline CDR1 is SGDLS and CDR2 YYNGEE. The CDR3 contains 16 residues. V dropped 3 bases and J dropped 4 bases, with 16 bases sitting between them. The DNA of the CDR3 is TGTGCCAGCAGCGAGAGGGGGGGGCGGGGCACCGGGGAGCTGTTTTTT. It yields the protein CASSERGGRGTGELFF.

The J gene is TRBJ2-6, the V gene TRBV7-8; D might be TRBD2 (5 bases). The CDR3 contains 14 residues. V was trimmed by 5 bases and J by 9 bases, leaving 14 bases between them. Germline V lookup: CDR1 SGHVS, CDR2 FQNEAQ. The DNA of the CDR3 is TGTGCCAGCAGCCAAGGACCCGAGGGCAACGTCCTGACTTTC. Translated: CASSQGPEGNVLTF.

This rearrangement joins TRBV5-4 to TRBJ2-1; D is perhaps TRBD1 (5 bases). This CDR3 spans 16 amino acids. Germline V gene lookup returns CDR1 SGHNT and CDR2 YYREEE (reference sequence). The V and J ends lost 4 bases and 0 bases respectively, with 14 bases between them. In DNA form, the CDR3 reads TGTGCCAGCAGCCCGGAACAGGTTTACTCCTACAATGAGCAGTTCTTC. Its translation is CASSPEQVYSYNEQFF.

The V call is TRBV6-7, the J call TRBJ1-1; 10 bases are a match to TRBD1. TRBV6-7 belongs to the ORF category, with a function that is uncertain. The CDR3 has 17 residues. Trimming at V came to 6 bases and at J to 3 bases, leaving 13 bases not matched to a gene. The CDR3 DNA is TGTGCCAGCAGCCCCCCCTCAGTGGACAGGGGGGACACTGAAGCTTTCTTT. This encodes CASSPPSVDRGDTEAFF.

The chain has TRBV7-9 and TRBJ2-3, with D hard to call. This CDR3 comprises 14 residues. Per the germline V gene, CDR1 is SEHNR and CDR2 is FQNEAQ (reference sequence). V was cut by 5 bases and J by 0 bases, with 9 bases left in between. The CDR3 here is CASSVPPSTDTQYF. The CDR3 DNA reads TGTGCCAGCAGCGTCCCCCCTAGCACAGATACGCAGTATTTT.

V gene TRBV30 combines with J gene TRBJ1-1, with a possible D match to TRBD1 (5 bases). V was cut by 5 bases and J by 5 bases, with 18 bases left in between. Germline V CDR1 and CDR2: GTSNPN, SVGIG (reference sequence). CDR3 length: 14 amino acids. In DNA form, the CDR3 reads TGTGCCTGGGGGGGTCGGGAGAAATCGACTGAAGCTTTCTTT. Amino acid sequence: CAWGGREKSTEAFF. Full variable domain (outside the CDR3, taken from reference TRBV30 and TRBJ1-1): SQTIHQWPATLVQPVGSPLSLECTVEGTSNPNLYWYRQAAGRGLQLLFYSVGIGQISSEVPQNLSASRPQDRQFILSSKKLLLSDSGFYLCAWGGREKSTEAFFGQGTRLTVV.

V usage is TRBV27 and J usage is TRBJ2-1; 9 positions agree with TRBD1. The CDR3 has 15 residues. The germline gives CDR1 MNHEY, CDR2 SMNVEV (reference sequence). Germline trimming cut 5 bases from V and 3 bases from J; bases unmatched to any gene: 5. CDR3 sequence (DNA): TGTGCCAGCAGTATGGGGACAGGGATCTACAATGAGCAGTTCTTC. This sequence encodes CASSMGTGIYNEQFF.

J is TRBJ1-4 and V is TRBV7-9, with TRBD1 as a possible D gene (5 bases). Per germline, CDR1 SEHNR and CDR2 FQNEAQ (reference sequence). The germline V and J ends were trimmed by 7 bases and 8 bases, with 20 bases remaining between them. This CDR3 is built from 15 residues. The CDR3 reads CASTPRMSGGEKLFF. CDR3 nucleotide sequence: TGTGCCAGCACCCCGAGAATGTCTGGGGGGGAAAAACTGTTTTTT. The full variable domain, with the rest looked up from reference TRBV7-9 and TRBJ1-4, is DTGVSQNPRHKITKRGQNVTFRCDPISEHNRLYWYRQTLGQGPEFLTYFQNEAQLEKSRLLSDRFSAERPKGSFSTLEIQRTEQGDSAMYLCASTPRMSGGEKLFFGSGTQLSVL.

The rearrangement joins TRBV19 to TRBJ1-5; D is possibly TRBD1 (6 bases). V was cut by 7 bases and J by 2 bases, with 18 bases left in between. CDR1 is LNHDA, CDR2 SQIVND, per germline (reference sequence). This CDR3 has 16 amino acids. CDR3 region: CASNSVGGRGNQPQHF. For the CDR3, the DNA is TGTGCCAGTAATAGCGTAGGGGGTCGGGGCAATCAGCCCCAGCATTTT.

A few counts support this clone. The V and J genes are TRBV27 and TRBJ2-7; D is possibly TRBD2 (6 bases). CDR3 length equals 16 residues. The germline V gene has CDR1 MNHEY and CDR2 SMNVEV (reference sequence). Trimming removed 0 bases from V and 1 base from J, with 13 bases in between. The CDR3 region is CASSLSAGGDSYEQYF. The CDR3 DNA follows: TGTGCCAGCAGTTTATCGGCCGGAGGGGATTCCTACGAGCAGTACTTC.

The chain has TRBV27 and TRBJ1-5; no reliable D call. Trimming pared 2 bases from V and 6 bases from J, leaving 14 bases between. The CDR3 has 15 amino acids. Looked up from germline, CDR1 is MNHEY and CDR2 is SMNVEV (reference sequence). This CDR3 is CASSLRGGGIQPQHF. As DNA, the CDR3 is TGTGCCAGCAGTTTACGTGGAGGCGGGATTCAGCCCCAGCATTTT.

The V gene is TRBV15, the J gene TRBJ1-2; D call uncertain. Germline values: CDR1 LNHNV, CDR2 YYDKDF (reference sequence). The germline V and J ends were trimmed by 0 bases and 5 bases, with 13 bases remaining between them. The CDR3 is 15 residues long. The CDR3 DNA is TGTGCCACCAGCAGAGATCGCGGGGAGTGGTATGGCTACACCTTC. It translates to CATSRDRGEWYGYTF.

The chain is built from TRBV10-3 and TRBJ1-2; D remains unclear. The length of the CDR3 is 16 residues. Germline CDR1 reads ENHRY; CDR2 reads SYGVKD. Between the trimmed V and J ends, which lost 3 bases and 9 bases, there was a span of 23 bases. DNA for the CDR3: TGTGCCATCAGTGACTCCCAGGCGGCGGACTCTTTGAGCTACACCTTC. Its translation is CAISDSQAADSLSYTF.

This clone has only a few counts. This sequence joins TRBV19 and TRBJ2-7, with 8 bases aligning to TRBD1. Germline lookup yields CDR1 LNHDA and CDR2 SQIVND (reference sequence). This CDR3 is built from 14 residues. V trimming: 6 bases; J trimming: 9 bases; junction bases outside the gene matches: 13. The CDR3 nucleotides read TGTGCCAGTAGCCTGACAGGGGCAGATTCAGTGCAGTACTTC. Amino acid sequence: CASSLTGADSVQYF.

The chain couples TRBV7-2 to TRBJ2-1; a weak D match, TRBD1 (6 bases). The CDR3 contains 14 residues. Trimming left V 2 bases short and J 4 bases short, with 9 bases between. Germline loops: CDR1 SGHTA, CDR2 FQGNSA. Here the CDR3 DNA reads TGTGCCAGCAGCTTACAGGGGTCGTACAATGAGCAGTTCTTC. It yields the protein CASSLQGSYNEQFF.

The table lists this clone with a few counts. The chain is built from TRBV5-1 and TRBJ1-6; D is uncertain. V was cut by 3 bases and J by 6 bases, with 10 bases left in between. CDR3 length equals 14 residues. Germline lookup yields CDR1 SGHRS and CDR2 YFSETQ. The CDR3 sequence is CASSSNQINSPLHF. As DNA, the CDR3 is TGCGCCAGCAGCTCGAACCAGATTAATTCACCCCTCCACTTT. Based on the CDR3 plus reference TRBV5-1 and TRBJ1-6, the full variable domain is KAGVTQTPRYLIKTRGQQVTLSCSPISGHRSVSWYQQTPGQGLQFLFEYFSETQRNKGNFPGRFSGRQFSNSRSEMNVSTLELGDSALYLCASSSNQINSPLHFGNGTRLTVT.

This chain links TRBV30 with TRBJ2-7, with D possibly matching TRBD2 (5 bases). V was pared by 0 bases and J by 2 bases, with 17 bases between. The CDR3 is made up of 16 amino acids. Germline assignment: CDR1 GTSNPN and CDR2 SVGIG (reference sequence). The CDR3 is CAWSVMGSQITYEQYF. The CDR3 bases are TGTGCCTGGAGTGTAATGGGGAGCCAGATTACCTACGAGCAGTACTTC.

This clone was counted a single time. The chain employs TRBV6-5 and TRBJ2-5, with D hard to call. The CDR3 is made up of 15 amino acids. Germline CDR1 reads MNHEY; CDR2 reads SVGAGI. V lost 0 bases and J lost 4, with 12 bases in between. In DNA form, the CDR3 reads TGTGCCAGCAGTTACTCTCCCCAAGCCTTAGAGACCCAGTACTTC. Amino acid sequence: CASSYSPQALETQYF.

The chain joins TRBV5-1 to TRBJ2-7; 13 bases are shared with TRBD2. Germline-derived CDR1 and CDR2 are SGHRS and YFSETQ. The CDR3 totals 17 residues. V dropped 0 bases and J dropped 3; count of bases not matched to a gene: 6. Written as DNA, the CDR3 is TGCGCCAGCAGCTTGGAGGCTACTAGCGGGAGGGTCTACGAGCAGTACTTC. Its translation is CASSLEATSGRVYEQYF.

This sequence joins TRBV11-2 and TRBJ2-3; no clear D. V lost 5 bases, J lost 1 base, and 13 bases lay in between. There are 15 residues in the CDR3. Per the germline V gene, CDR1 is SGHAT and CDR2 is FQNNGV. The CDR3 here is CASSPPGTGTDTQYF. The DNA for the CDR3 is TGTGCCAGCAGCCCGCCAGGAACGGGCACAGATACGCAGTATTTT.

The table lists this clone with a count of one. The chain has TRBV28 and TRBJ2-7; D may be TRBD2 (5 bases). V lost 4 bases, J lost 1 base, and 14 bases lay in between. This CDR3 contains 15 residues. CDR1 is MDHEN, CDR2 SYDVKM, per germline. The CDR3 bases are TGTGCCAGCAGTTCCCCGGGCGGAGGTTCCTACGAGCAGTACTTC. Translated, it gives CASSSPGGGSYEQYF.

This clone was seen a few times. The J gene is TRBJ2-7, the V gene TRBV19; 10 nucleotides match TRBD2. The germline CDR1 and CDR2 sequences are LNHDA and SQIVND (reference sequence). This CDR3 is built from 14 residues. Trimming took 7 bases from V and 0 from J; bases not matched to a gene: 3. Here the CDR3 DNA reads TGTGCCAGTAACCCTAGCGGGAGCTCCTACGAGCAGTACTTC. This sequence encodes CASNPSGSSYEQYF. Complete variable domain (other parts from reference TRBV19 and TRBJ2-7): DGGITQSPKYLFRKEGQNVTLSCEQNLNHDAMYWYRQDPGQGLRLIYYSQIVNDFQKGDIAEGYSVSREKKESFPLTVTSAQKNPTAFYLCASNPSGSSYEQYFGPGTRLTVT.